The 28 T cell receptor beta chains below were found in one sample sequenced in a study of blood T cell repertoires in COVID-19. Data came from immunoSEQ multiplex PCR; TCRdb stores just in-frame clones and leaves some out. The sample has roughly 240,000 clones; 70% to 85% are singletons. Specimen: peripheral blood. The receptor source for this set is a woman of 80 years or more with acute or convalescent COVID-19.

The chain is built from TRBV3-1 (or the pseudogene TRBV3-2) and TRBJ1-6, with TRBD1 matching 7 bases. Germline CDR1 and CDR2: LGHDT and YNNKEL (reference sequence). The CDR3 consists of 12 residues. Trimming took 0 bases from V and 17 from J; bases not matched to a gene: 4. The CDR3 DNA reads TGTGCCAGCAGCCAAGATAAGGGGGCCTTCCACTTT. Translating gives CASSQDKGAFHF.

The chain joins TRBV3-1 (or the pseudogene TRBV3-2) to TRBJ2-5; 9 nucleotides line up with TRBD1. Unmatched junction bases numbered 7, after V lost 3 bases and J lost 5 bases. Germline CDR1 LGHDT, CDR2 YNNKEL (reference sequence). CDR3 length: 15 residues. This chain's CDR3 is CASSHLTGGAETQYF. DNA for the CDR3: TGTGCCAGCAGCCATCTAACAGGGGGCGCGGAGACCCAGTACTTC.

V usage is TRBV5-6 and J usage is TRBJ2-7; 13 positions agree with TRBD2. V trimming: 4 bases; J trimming: 4 bases; junction bases outside the gene matches: 5. Germline CDR1 is SGHDT and CDR2 is YYEEEE. The CDR3 is made up of 15 amino acids. In DNA, the CDR3 is TGTGCCAGCAGCCCCGGGACTAGCGGGAAATACGAGCAGTACTTC. It codes for CASSPGTSGKYEQYF.

V gene TRBV5-1 combines with J gene TRBJ2-6; D call uncertain. With 2 bases removed from V and 0 bases from J, the gap between germline ends came to 6 bases. Germline CDR1 reads SGHRS; CDR2 reads YFSETQ. The CDR3 runs to 15 residues. The CDR3 DNA reads TGCGCCAGCAGCTTCTTCCTCTCTGGGGCCAACGTCCTGACTTTC. Protein: CASSFFLSGANVLTF.

As to this clone: The junction departs from the called germline gene at one end, perhaps through a read error. The chain joins TRBV7-7 to TRBJ2-1; 10 bases map to TRBD2. The germline gives CDR1 SSHAT, CDR2 FNYEAQ (reference sequence). The CDR3 contains 15 residues. CDR3 loop: CASSLTSGAYNEQFF. Written as DNA, the CDR3 is TGTGCTAGCAGCTTAACTAGCGGGGCCTACAATGAGCAGTTCTTC.

The genes are TRBV9 and TRBJ1-6; weak D call: TRBD1 (6 bases). The length of the CDR3 is 16 residues. Trimming cost V 3 bases and J 0 bases, with 10 bases left between them. CDR1 SGDLS and CDR2 YYNGEE come from the germline V gene. The CDR3 loop reads CASSATGISYNSPLHF. Here the CDR3 DNA reads TGTGCCAGCAGCGCTACAGGGATCTCCTATAATTCACCCCTCCACTTT.

V gene TRBV20-1 combines with J gene TRBJ2-3, with D possibly being TRBD2 (6 bases). This CDR3 contains 14 residues. CDR1 is DFQATT, CDR2 SNEGSKA, per germline (reference sequence). V lost 3 bases to trimming and J lost 0 bases, with 10 bases between them. The CDR3 region is CSASDGTSTDTQYF. The CDR3 bases are TGCAGTGCTAGTGACGGGACTAGCACAGATACGCAGTATTTT.

The chain joins TRBV4-2 to TRBJ1-2; 12 nucleotides match TRBD1. The CDR3 consists of 15 residues. V shed 4 bases and J 6 bases; nucleotides not matched to a gene: 6. CDR1 is LGHNA and CDR2 is YNFKEQ in the germline V gene. In DNA, the CDR3 is TGTGCCAGCAGCCCACCGGGACAGGGGGCCGATGGCTACACCTTC. The encoded protein is CASSPPGQGADGYTF.

The chain links TRBV6-5 to TRBJ1-1, with TRBD1 matching over 8 bases. Germline V gives CDR1 MNHEY, CDR2 SVGAGI. The CDR3 has 15 residues. With 2 bases clipped from V and 2 bases from J, the junction kept 4 bases outside the gene matches. The CDR3 reads CASSYKGQGNTEAFF. The CDR3 DNA is TGTGCCAGCAGTTACAAAGGACAGGGAAACACTGAAGCTTTCTTT.

The chain joins TRBV4-3 to TRBJ1-1; 8 bases agree with TRBD1. The CDR3 runs to 21 residues. The V gene's germline CDR1 is LGHNA and CDR2 YSLEER. The V and J ends lost 1 base and 5 bases, in that order; junction bases with no gene match: 24. For the CDR3, the DNA is TGCGCCAGCAGCCAAGTCACCGGGACAGGAAGAGCCAACTTAGTTAGGACTGAAGCTTTCTTT. Translation: CASSQVTGTGRANLVRTEAFF.

The rearrangement joins TRBV12-3 or TRBV12-4 to TRBJ2-1; D unclear. The CDR3 spans 13 residues. The V gene lost 3 bases and the J gene lost 8 bases, with 11 bases spanning the gap. CDR3 nucleotides: TGTGCCAGCAGTTTGAGTCGAGCTCATGAGCAGTTCTTC. Its translation is CASSLSRAHEQFF.

V and J are TRBV28 and TRBJ1-2, with D unclear. Germline V gene lookup returns CDR1 MDHEN and CDR2 SYDVKM. Trimming removed 3 bases at V and 5 bases at J, with 13 bases between. CDR3 length: 14 residues. CDR3 coding DNA: TGTGCCAGCAGTTTCGTAGGAAGCGCGTATGGCTACACCTTC. Residues: CASSFVGSAYGYTF.

The chain is built from TRBV28 and TRBJ1-2; D might be TRBD1 (6 bases). Germline V lookup: CDR1 MDHEN, CDR2 SYDVKM. This CDR3 is built from 12 residues. V gave up 11 bases and J gave up 5 bases, with 15 bases separating them. The CDR3 protein is CAAHRGAYGYTF. DNA of the CDR3: TGTGCCGCCCACCGGGGGGCATATGGCTACACCTTC.

The chain couples TRBV23-1 to TRBJ2-7; weak D call: TRBD2 (6 bases). TRBV23-1 carries the ORF label, with uncertain function. The CDR3 loop spans 17 amino acids. Trimming removed 0 bases at V and 0 bases at J, with 15 bases between. CDR3 DNA: TGCGCCAGCAGTCAATCGGTGGCGGGGTGCCTCTCCTACGAGCAGTACTTC. Translated: CASSQSVAGCLSYEQYF.

This rearrangement joins TRBV19 to TRBJ2-3, with TRBD2 matching 11 bases. In germline, CDR1 is LNHDA, CDR2 SQIVND (reference sequence). Losses at the gene ends were 4 bases for V and 3 bases for J; bases not matched to a gene: 12. The CDR3 extends over 18 amino acids. For the CDR3, the DNA is TGTGCCAGTAGTACGCATCCCGGGACTAGCGGAGCAACAGATACGCAGTATTTT. Its protein product is CASSTHPGTSGATDTQYF.

Only one count was recorded for this clone. This chain joins TRBV4-2 and TRBJ1-4; maybe TRBD1 (5 bases). The V end was cut by 0 bases, the J end by 8 bases, with 16 bases between. Germline V CDR1 and CDR2: LGHNA, YNFKEQ. The CDR3 covers 16 residues. This CDR3 is CASSQDMRSGHEKLFF. The CDR3 DNA reads TGTGCCAGCAGCCAAGATATGAGGTCAGGGCACGAAAAACTGTTTTTT.

The chain carries TRBV10-3 and TRBJ1-5; TRBD1 is a possible D gene (5 bases). V lost 2 bases, J lost 6 bases, and 11 bases lay in between. This CDR3 region has 14 residues. Germline lookup yields CDR1 ENHRY and CDR2 SYGVKD. This CDR3 reads CAISEGHVGQPQHF. The CDR3 DNA reads as TGTGCCATCAGTGAGGGACATGTTGGTCAGCCCCAGCATTTT.

V usage is TRBV7-2 and J usage is TRBJ1-3; 7 bases are a match to TRBD1. This CDR3 contains 14 residues. The ends lost 6 bases at V and 4 bases at J; junction bases unmatched: 6. From germline, CDR1 is SGHTA and CDR2 FQGNSA. DNA for the CDR3: TGTGCCAGCAGTCATCAGACAGGGGGAAACACCATATATTTT. This encodes CASSHQTGGNTIYF.

The rearrangement links TRBV4-2 to TRBJ2-3, with a possible D match to TRBD1 (6 bases). The V gene lost 0 bases and the J gene lost 8 bases, with 12 bases spanning the gap. The germline V gene has CDR1 LGHNA and CDR2 YNFKEQ. The CDR3 is 14 residues long. This CDR3 is CASSQETGGVTQYF. CDR3 DNA sequence: TGTGCCAGCAGCCAAGAGACAGGAGGAGTTACGCAGTATTTT.

This clone was observed a few times. J is TRBJ1-1 and V is TRBV6-5, with D hard to call. Germline V gene data show CDR1 as MNHEY and CDR2 as SVGAGI. The CDR3 spans 11 residues. Trimming removed 9 bases at V and 1 base at J, with 6 bases between. The CDR3 sequence: CASIENTEAFF. DNA for the CDR3: TGTGCCAGTATAGAGAACACTGAAGCTTTCTTT.

This clone showed up just a few times. The V gene is TRBV6-5, the J gene TRBJ2-1; 11 bases match TRBD2. V was pared by 6 bases and J by 4 bases, with 5 bases of the junction left unmatched. Germline V gives CDR1 MNHEY, CDR2 SVGAGI. The CDR3 contains 15 residues. CDR3 loop: CASRITSGGYNEQFF. DNA of the CDR3: TGTGCCAGCAGAATAACTAGCGGGGGATACAATGAGCAGTTCTTC.

This chain joins TRBV24-1 and TRBJ2-1; TRBD1 agrees at 10 bases. The CDR3 consists of 16 residues. V shed 3 bases and J 4 bases; nucleotides not matched to a gene: 5. CDR1 KGHDR and CDR2 SFDVKD come from the germline V gene. Written as DNA, the CDR3 is TGTGCCACCAGTGATAACCGGGACAGGGGATACAATGAGCAGTTCTTC. This encodes CATSDNRDRGYNEQFF.

This sequence joins TRBV27 and TRBJ2-3, with a tentative D call TRBD1 (5 bases). The CDR3 runs 13 residues. Germline values: CDR1 MNHEY, CDR2 SMNVEV (reference sequence). Trimming shortened V by 6 bases and J by 3 bases, and 10 bases separated the two germline ends. CDR3 sequence reads: CASRQYRTDTQYF. CDR3 nucleotides: TGTGCCAGCAGGCAATACAGGACAGATACGCAGTATTTT.

The chain joins TRBV6-2 or TRBV6-3 to TRBJ1-5; D call uncertain. Germline V gene lookup returns CDR1 MNHEY and CDR2 SVGEGT. The germline V and J ends were trimmed by 4 bases and 11 bases, with 12 bases remaining between them. This CDR3 is built from 12 residues. CDR3 loop: CASSSVSGAQHF. DNA of the CDR3: TGTGCCAGCAGTTCGGTAAGTGGAGCCCAGCATTTT.

The V gene is TRBV13, the J gene TRBJ2-2, with TRBD1 identical over 7 bases. Germline V gene data show CDR1 as PRHDT and CDR2 as FYEKMQ (reference sequence). V was clipped by 5 bases and J by 0 bases; unmatched bases: 3. The CDR3 has 15 residues. CDR3 protein: CASSVGQTNTGELFF. In nucleotides, the CDR3 is TGTGCCAGCAGCGTGGGACAGACGAACACCGGGGAGCTGTTTTTT. Full variable domain (remainder filled in from reference TRBV13 and TRBJ2-2): AAGVIQSPRHLIKEKRETATLKCYPIPRHDTVYWYQQGPGQDPQFLISFYEKMQSDKGSIPDRFSAQQFSDYHSELNMSSLELGDSALYFCASSVGQTNTGELFFGEGSRLTVL.

The V and J genes are TRBV5-6 and TRBJ2-1, with 14 bases identical to TRBD2. There are 16 residues in the CDR3. J was trimmed by 7 bases and V by 7 bases; bases with no gene match: 10. Germline values: CDR1 SGHDT, CDR2 YYEEEE. The CDR3 sequence is CASRAPGLAGVNEQFF. CDR3 bases: TGTGCCAGCCGCGCACCGGGACTAGCGGGAGTAAATGAGCAGTTCTTC.

CDR3 sequence reads: CASNSYTEAFF. In nucleotides, the CDR3 is TGTGCCAGCAATTCTTACACTGAAGCTTTCTTT. This chain uses TRBV5-5 with TRBJ1-1; D remains ambiguous. V was shortened by 6 bases and J by 3 bases, with 6 bases between the two germline ends. CDR1 is SGHKS, CDR2 YYEKEE, per germline (reference sequence). The CDR3 loop spans 11 amino acids.

The V and J genes are TRBV5-5 and TRBJ2-3, with D unclear. This CDR3 is 13 amino acids long. Germline CDR1 and CDR2: SGHKS and YYEKEE (reference sequence). Trimming stripped 1 base from V and 2 bases from J, with 5 bases between. The CDR3 spells CASSLFSTDTQYF. The CDR3, as DNA: TGTGCCAGCAGCTTGTTCTCCACAGATACGCAGTATTTT.